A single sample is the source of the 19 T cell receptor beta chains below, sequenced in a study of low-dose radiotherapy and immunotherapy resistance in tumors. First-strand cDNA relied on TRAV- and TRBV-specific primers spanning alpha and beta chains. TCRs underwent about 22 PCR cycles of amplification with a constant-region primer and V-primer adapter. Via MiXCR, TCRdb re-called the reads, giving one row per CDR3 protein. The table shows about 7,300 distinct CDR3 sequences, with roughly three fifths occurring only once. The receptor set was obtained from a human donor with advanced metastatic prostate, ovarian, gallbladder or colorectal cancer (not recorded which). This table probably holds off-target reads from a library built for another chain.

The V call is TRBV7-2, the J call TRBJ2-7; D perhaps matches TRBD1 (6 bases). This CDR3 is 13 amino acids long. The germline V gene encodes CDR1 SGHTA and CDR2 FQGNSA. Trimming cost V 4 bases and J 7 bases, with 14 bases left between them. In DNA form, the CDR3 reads TGTGCCAGCAGCTACACAGGGTCGGGGGAGCAGTACTTC. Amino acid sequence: CASSYTGSGEQYF.

The CDR3 coding sequence is TGTGCCAGCAGCAAAGAAAGTCACAATGAGCAGTTCTTC. Translated: CASSKESHNEQFF. This chain connects TRBV11-3 to TRBJ2-1; D call uncertain. The V end lost 5 bases, the J end lost 5 bases, and 10 bases lay between the germline ends. Germline V gene data show CDR1 as SGHNT and CDR2 as YENEEA. CDR3 length: 13 amino acids.

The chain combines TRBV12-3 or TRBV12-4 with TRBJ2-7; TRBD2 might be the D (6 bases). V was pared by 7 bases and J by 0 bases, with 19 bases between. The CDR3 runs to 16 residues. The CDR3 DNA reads TGTGCCAGCACCATAGATCGAACCGGGGGCTCCTACGAGCAGTACTTC. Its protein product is CASTIDRTGGSYEQYF.

The CDR3, as DNA: TGTGCCAGCAGTGATCCCGGCCGGACATCCTACGAGCAGTACTTC. Amino acid sequence: CASSDPGRTSYEQYF. The gene calls are TRBV2 and TRBJ2-7, with D possibly TRBD1 on 5 matching bases. There are 15 residues in the CDR3. Germline values: CDR1 SNHLY, CDR2 FYNNEI. Trimming took 3 bases from V and 1 from J, leaving 13 bases between them.

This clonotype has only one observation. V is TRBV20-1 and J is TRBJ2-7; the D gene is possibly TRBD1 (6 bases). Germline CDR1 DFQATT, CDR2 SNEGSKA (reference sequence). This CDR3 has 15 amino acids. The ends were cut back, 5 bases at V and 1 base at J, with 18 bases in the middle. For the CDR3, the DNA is TGCAGTGCTTCTCGGGGACAAGGGGGATCCTACGAGCAGTACTTC. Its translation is CSASRGQGGSYEQYF.

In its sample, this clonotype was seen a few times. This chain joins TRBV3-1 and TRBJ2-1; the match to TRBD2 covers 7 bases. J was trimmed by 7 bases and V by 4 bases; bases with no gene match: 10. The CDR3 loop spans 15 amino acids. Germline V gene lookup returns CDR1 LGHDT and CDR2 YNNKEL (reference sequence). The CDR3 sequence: CASSPDLPGGNEQFF. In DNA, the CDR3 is TGTGCCAGCAGCCCCGACTTGCCGGGAGGAAATGAGCAGTTCTTC.

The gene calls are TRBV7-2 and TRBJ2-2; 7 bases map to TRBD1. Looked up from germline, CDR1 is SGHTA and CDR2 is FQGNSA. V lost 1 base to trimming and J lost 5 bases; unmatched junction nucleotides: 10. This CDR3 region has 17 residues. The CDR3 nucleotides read TGTGCCAGCAGCTTAGGGGGGAGACAGGGACCTACCGGGGAGCTGTTTTTT. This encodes CASSLGGRQGPTGELFF.

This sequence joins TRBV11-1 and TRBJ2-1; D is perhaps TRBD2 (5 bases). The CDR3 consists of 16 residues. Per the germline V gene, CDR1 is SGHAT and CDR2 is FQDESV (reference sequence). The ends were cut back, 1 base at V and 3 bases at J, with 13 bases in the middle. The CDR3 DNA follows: TGTGCCAGCAGCTTAGAAGCGCTAGCTGGCTACAATGAGCAGTTCTTC. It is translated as CASSLEALAGYNEQFF.

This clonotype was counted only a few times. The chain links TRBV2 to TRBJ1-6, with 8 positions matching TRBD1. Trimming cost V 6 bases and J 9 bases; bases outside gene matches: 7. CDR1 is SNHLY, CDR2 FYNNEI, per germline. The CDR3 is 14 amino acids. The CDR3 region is CASRPVTGGSPLHF. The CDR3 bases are TGTGCCAGCAGACCCGTTACAGGGGGTTCACCCCTCCACTTT. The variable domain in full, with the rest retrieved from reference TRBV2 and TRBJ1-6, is EPEVTQTPSHQVTQMGQEVILRCVPISNHLYFYWYRQILGQKVEFLVSFYNNEISEKSEIFDDQFSVERPDGSNFTLKIRSTKLEDSAMYFCASRPVTGGSPLHFGNGTRLTVT.

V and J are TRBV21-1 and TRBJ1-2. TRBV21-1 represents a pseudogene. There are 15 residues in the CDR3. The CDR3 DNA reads TGTGCCAGCAGCAAAACGCAGGGTATCTTTAATGGCTACACCTTC. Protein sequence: CASSKTQGIFNGYTF.

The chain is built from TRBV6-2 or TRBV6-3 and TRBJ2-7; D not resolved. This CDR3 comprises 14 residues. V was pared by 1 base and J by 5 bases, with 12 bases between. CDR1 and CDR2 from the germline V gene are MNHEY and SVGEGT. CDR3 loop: CASSYYSSRHEQYF. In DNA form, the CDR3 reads TGTGCCAGCAGTTACTACTCGTCGCGACACGAGCAGTACTTC.

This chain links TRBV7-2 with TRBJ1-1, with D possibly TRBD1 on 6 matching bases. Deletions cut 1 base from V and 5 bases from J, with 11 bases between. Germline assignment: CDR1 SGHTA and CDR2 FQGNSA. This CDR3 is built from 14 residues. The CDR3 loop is CASSLGGGRTEAFF. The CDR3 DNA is TGTGCCAGCAGCTTAGGAGGGGGGAGGACTGAAGCTTTCTTT.

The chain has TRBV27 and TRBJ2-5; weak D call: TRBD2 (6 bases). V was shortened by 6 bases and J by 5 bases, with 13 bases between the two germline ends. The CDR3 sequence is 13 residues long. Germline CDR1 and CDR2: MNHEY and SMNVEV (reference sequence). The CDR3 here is CASSRRDWETQYF. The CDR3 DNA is TGTGCCAGCAGCCGCAGGGACTGGGAGACCCAGTACTTC.

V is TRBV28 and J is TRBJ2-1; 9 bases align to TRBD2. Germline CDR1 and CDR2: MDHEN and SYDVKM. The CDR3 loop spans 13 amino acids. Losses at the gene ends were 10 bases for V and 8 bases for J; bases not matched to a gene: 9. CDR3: CATKRLAGYEQFF. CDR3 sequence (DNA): TGTGCCACGAAGCGTCTAGCGGGGTATGAGCAGTTCTTC.

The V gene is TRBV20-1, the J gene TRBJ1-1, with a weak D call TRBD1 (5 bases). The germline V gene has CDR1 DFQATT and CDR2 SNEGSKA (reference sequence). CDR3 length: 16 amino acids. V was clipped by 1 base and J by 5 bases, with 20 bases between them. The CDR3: CSARGQGRYRSTEAFF. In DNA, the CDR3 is TGCAGTGCTAGAGGCCAGGGTAGATATCGTAGTACTGAAGCTTTCTTT.

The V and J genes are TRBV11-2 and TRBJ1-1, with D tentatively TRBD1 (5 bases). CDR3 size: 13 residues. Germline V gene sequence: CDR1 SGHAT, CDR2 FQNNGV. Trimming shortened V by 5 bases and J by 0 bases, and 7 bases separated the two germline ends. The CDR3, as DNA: TGTGCCAGCAGCGGACACTTGAACACTGAAGCTTTCTTT. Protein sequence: CASSGHLNTEAFF.

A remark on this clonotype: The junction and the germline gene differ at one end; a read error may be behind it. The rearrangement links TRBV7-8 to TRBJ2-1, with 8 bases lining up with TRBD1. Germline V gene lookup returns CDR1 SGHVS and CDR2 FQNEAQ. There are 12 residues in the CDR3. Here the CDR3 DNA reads TGCACAGGGGGAAACTCCTACAATGAGCAGTTCTTC. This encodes CTGGNSYNEQFF.

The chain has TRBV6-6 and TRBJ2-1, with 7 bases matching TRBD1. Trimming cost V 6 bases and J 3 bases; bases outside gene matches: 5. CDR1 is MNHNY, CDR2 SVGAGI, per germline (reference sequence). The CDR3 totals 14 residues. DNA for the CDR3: TGTGCCAGCAGCAGACAGGGTCTCTACAATGAGCAGTTCTTC. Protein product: CASSRQGLYNEQFF.

The CDR3 DNA reads TGTGCCAGCAGTTTGATTGGAGGGGGGGCTTTTAGGCAGTTCTTC. Its protein product is CASSLIGGGAFRQFF. The V call is TRBV28, the J call TRBJ2-1, with a possible D match to TRBD2 (7 bases). The CDR3 length is 15 residues. Germline loops: CDR1 MDHEN, CDR2 SYDVKM. V lost 3 bases to trimming and J lost 12 bases, with 21 bases between them.